These 25 T cell receptor beta chains share one sample of origin, sequenced in a study of control samples from healthy donors and cancer patients. Sequenced by immunoSEQ multiplex PCR; TCRdb stores in-frame clones only, minus some. The profile shows tens of thousands of clones, 94% of them singletons. Sequenced sample: blood. The receptor source for this set is a man between 25 and 39 years old in good health.

This clone has more than one count but fewer than ten. V and J are TRBV5-1 and TRBJ2-1; 11 bases agree with TRBD2. The germline gives CDR1 SGHRS, CDR2 YFSETQ. With V trimmed by 0 bases and J by 9 bases, 5 bases remained unmatched. This CDR3 is built from 15 residues. The CDR3 bases are TGCGCCAGCAGCTTGGGGGCTAGCGGGGGGAGTGAGCAGTTCTTC. Translation gives CASSLGASGGSEQFF.

The chain joins TRBV10-3 to TRBJ2-7, with a tentative D call TRBD2 (6 bases). With 4 bases removed from V and 2 bases from J, the gap between germline ends came to 12 bases. The CDR3 has 14 amino acids. Germline V lookup: CDR1 ENHRY, CDR2 SYGVKD. CDR3 coding DNA: TGTGCCATCAGTGTAATAGCGGCTACCTACGAGCAGTACTTC. Residues: CAISVIAATYEQYF.

Note on this clone: Germline is not matched at one junction end, which may reflect a read error. The chain joins TRBV7-7 to TRBJ2-1, with D possibly TRBD2 on 6 matching bases. The CDR3 is 15 amino acids. The germline V gene has CDR1 SSHAT and CDR2 FNYEAQ (reference sequence). The CDR3 spells CASSNAGTANNEQFF. The CDR3 DNA sequence: TGTGCTAGCAGCAATGCCGGGACTGCGAACAATGAGCAGTTCTTC.

In the case of this clone: Other DNA sequences within the sample encode an identical CDR3. This chain links TRBV19 with TRBJ2-7, with 7 bases matching TRBD1. Trimming at V came to 3 bases and at J to 4 bases, leaving 6 bases not matched to a gene. This CDR3 is built from 14 residues. In germline, CDR1 is LNHDA, CDR2 SQIVND (reference sequence). The chain's CDR3 is CASSMTGRQYEQYF. CDR3 sequence (DNA): TGTGCCAGTAGTATGACAGGGCGTCAATACGAGCAGTACTTC.

In DNA, the CDR3 is TGTGCCAGCAGCTCCCGCAGGGACAGCAATCAGCCCCAGCATTTT. It is translated as CASSSRRDSNQPQHF. The V gene is TRBV7-8, the J gene TRBJ1-5; tentatively, D is TRBD1 (5 bases). This CDR3 spans 15 amino acids. Trimming removed 4 bases at V and 1 base at J, with 11 bases between. The germline gives CDR1 SGHVS, CDR2 FQNEAQ.

The V gene is TRBV30, the J gene TRBJ2-5; D ambiguous. V lost 5 bases and J lost 4, with 8 bases in between. There are 11 residues in the CDR3. Germline V lookup: CDR1 GTSNPN, CDR2 SVGIG (reference sequence). The CDR3 region has the DNA TGTGCCTGGTCGGAAAGAGAGACCCAGTACTTC. Its translation: CAWSERETQYF.

V usage is TRBV10-3 and J usage is TRBJ2-1, with TRBD1 identical over 9 bases. This CDR3 region has 14 residues. V dropped 6 bases and J dropped 6; count of bases not matched to a gene: 6. The germline V gene encodes CDR1 ENHRY and CDR2 SYGVKD. The CDR3 sequence is CAIRDRGNVNEQFF. The DNA of the CDR3 is TGTGCCATCAGGGACAGGGGCAACGTCAATGAGCAGTTCTTC.

The rearrangement joins TRBV19 to TRBJ1-5; D possibly corresponds to TRBD1 (5 bases). This CDR3 is 15 amino acids long. V was cut by 1 base and J by 0 bases, with 7 bases left in between. Germline V CDR1 and CDR2: LNHDA, SQIVND (reference sequence). DNA of the CDR3: TGTGCCAGTAGTATAGGGGACCATAGCAATCAGCCCCAGCATTTT. It is translated as CASSIGDHSNQPQHF.

The chain has TRBV7-9 and TRBJ1-4; TRBD1 is a possible D gene (6 bases). CDR3 length: 15 amino acids. Trimming pared 6 bases from V and 6 bases from J, leaving 17 bases between. CDR1 and CDR2 from the germline V gene are SEHNR and FQNEAQ (reference sequence). This CDR3 reads CASRSPTGRDEKLFF. The DNA for the CDR3 is TGTGCCAGCAGGTCCCCTACAGGGCGGGATGAAAAACTGTTTTTT.

J is TRBJ1-1 and V is TRBV11-2; a weak D match, TRBD1 (5 bases). The V end lost 5 bases, the J end lost 0 bases, and 16 bases lay between the germline ends. The CDR3 has 16 amino acids. CDR1 is SGHAT, CDR2 FQNNGV, per germline. CDR3 DNA: TGTGCCAGCAGCCCCGACCCAGGAGGGGTGAACACTGAAGCTTTCTTT. As protein: CASSPDPGGVNTEAFF.

The chain employs TRBV18 and TRBJ2-7; TRBD1 matches 9 bases. The CDR3 consists of 14 residues. Germline V gene sequence: CDR1 KGHSH, CDR2 LQKENI. Germline trimming cut 5 bases from V and 5 bases from J; bases unmatched to any gene: 7. The CDR3 reads CASSYRQGVDEQYF. The CDR3, as DNA: TGTGCCAGCTCATACAGACAGGGGGTCGACGAGCAGTACTTC.

The chain joins TRBV5-1 to TRBJ1-3, with D unresolved. This CDR3 contains 12 residues. Germline V gene data show CDR1 as SGHRS and CDR2 as YFSETQ. Trimming removed 1 base at V and 1 base at J, with 0 bases between. In DNA form, the CDR3 reads TGCGCCAGCAGCTTGTCTGGAAACACCATATATTTT. Translated: CASSLSGNTIYF.

The J gene is TRBJ1-1, the V gene TRBV6-5; TRBD1 is a possible D gene (6 bases). V was clipped by 2 bases and J by 4 bases, with 17 bases between them. The germline CDR1 and CDR2 sequences are MNHEY and SVGAGI. There are 16 residues in the CDR3. The DNA of the CDR3 is TGTGCCAGCAGTTACGACACAGGGACGAGGATCACTGAAGCTTTCTTT. Its translation: CASSYDTGTRITEAFF.

The chain has TRBV9 and TRBJ2-3; maybe TRBD2 (6 bases). CDR1 is SGDLS and CDR2 is YYNGEE in the germline V gene. The V end lost 0 bases, the J end lost 2 bases, and 13 bases lay between the germline ends. The CDR3 sequence is 16 residues long. CDR3 region: CASSVDPLAITDTQYF. CDR3 in DNA: TGTGCCAGCAGCGTAGACCCCCTAGCGATCACAGATACGCAGTATTTT.

V gene TRBV29-1 combines with J gene TRBJ2-1; D tentatively fits TRBD1 or TRBD2 (5 bases each). Trimming cost V 3 bases and J 0 bases, with 9 bases left between them. Looked up from germline, CDR1 is SQVTM and CDR2 is ANQGSEA. The CDR3 loop spans 14 amino acids. DNA of the CDR3: TGCAGCGTTGACGAGGGGAGCTCCTACAATGAGCAGTTCTTC. This gives the protein CSVDEGSSYNEQFF.

This chain links TRBV7-6 with TRBJ2-3; D not certain. Deletions cut 4 bases from V and 1 base from J, with 12 bases between. Looked up from germline, CDR1 is SGHVS and CDR2 is FNYEAQ. CDR3 length equals 15 residues. The CDR3 reads CASSSEDSGTDTQYF. DNA of the CDR3: TGTGCCAGCAGCTCCGAGGATTCCGGCACAGATACGCAGTATTTT.

This chain links TRBV27 with TRBJ1-2, with no clear D. The germline V gene encodes CDR1 MNHEY and CDR2 SMNVEV (reference sequence). CDR3 size: 13 residues. The V gene lost 3 bases and the J gene lost 6 bases, with 11 bases spanning the gap. CDR3 amino acids: CASSFSGSDGYTF. Written as DNA, the CDR3 is TGTGCCAGCAGTTTTTCGGGTTCCGATGGCTACACCTTC.

This clone has a single count. The chain is built from TRBV29-1 and TRBJ1-4; D unresolved. Germline V gene lookup returns CDR1 SQVTM and CDR2 ANQGSEA. Deletions cut 4 bases from V and 7 bases from J, with 13 bases between. The CDR3 spans 13 residues. The CDR3 coding sequence is TGCAGCGTTGTTCCCTTAGGAGGTGAAAAACTGTTTTTT. The encoded protein is CSVVPLGGEKLFF.

Here the CDR3 reads CASSYSGSYEQYF. The CDR3 region has the DNA TGTGCCAGCAGTTATTCCGGGTCCTACGAGCAGTACTTC. V and J are TRBV6-2 or TRBV6-3 and TRBJ2-7; D uncertain. Germline V gives CDR1 MNHEY, CDR2 SVGEGT. V dropped 3 bases and J dropped 1 base, with 7 bases sitting between them. The length of the CDR3 is 13 residues.

The genes are TRBV11-3 and TRBJ2-6, with D unresolved. This CDR3 spans 14 amino acids. With 3 bases removed from V and 1 base from J, the gap between germline ends came to 4 bases. Germline assignment: CDR1 SGHNT and CDR2 YENEEA. CDR3 coding DNA: TGTGCCAGCAGCTTTACTTCTGGGGCCAACGTCCTGACTTTC. This gives the protein CASSFTSGANVLTF. Drawing the rest from reference TRBV11-3 and TRBJ2-6, the complete variable domain is EAGVVQSPRYKIIEKKQPVAFWCNPISGHNTLYWYLQNLGQGPELLIRYENEEAVDDSQLPKDRFSAERLKGVDSTLKIQPAELGDSAVYLCASSFTSGANVLTFGAGSRLTVL.

The chain couples TRBV28 to TRBJ2-7, with TRBD2 as a possible D gene (6 bases). V was pared by 3 bases and J by 3 bases, with 9 bases between. CDR1 MDHEN and CDR2 SYDVKM come from the germline V gene. This CDR3 comprises 13 residues. The CDR3 coding sequence is TGTGCCAGCAGTTTGACTAGTTACTACGAGCAGTACTTC. It specifies CASSLTSYYEQYF.

This chain joins TRBV19 and TRBJ1-5, with TRBD1 identical over 9 bases. The germline gives CDR1 LNHDA, CDR2 SQIVND (reference sequence). The CDR3 runs to 18 residues. J was trimmed by 2 bases and V by 3 bases; bases with no gene match: 11. For the CDR3, the DNA is TGTGCCAGTAGTATTGGACAGGGGCGGCGAATTGGCAATCAGCCCCAGCATTTT. This gives the protein CASSIGQGRRIGNQPQHF. Together with reference TRBV19 and TRBJ1-5, the CDR3 gives the full variable domain: DGGITQSPKYLFRKEGQNVTLSCEQNLNHDAMYWYRQDPGQGLRLIYYSQIVNDFQKGDIAEGYSVSREKKESFPLTVTSAQKNPTAFYLCASSIGQGRRIGNQPQHFGDGTRLSIL.

V usage is TRBV3-1 (or the pseudogene TRBV3-2) and J usage is TRBJ2-4; the match to TRBD2 covers 8 bases. V was pared by 0 bases and J by 1 base, with 2 bases of the junction left unmatched. This CDR3 is 16 amino acids long. Germline-derived CDR1 and CDR2 are LGHDT and YNNKEL (reference sequence). The CDR3 DNA reads TGTGCCAGCAGCCAAGAGGGCGGGAGGGCCAAAAACATTCAGTACTTC. Its protein product is CASSQEGGRAKNIQYF.

The rearrangement uses TRBV5-1 and TRBJ1-2, with D hard to call. Trimming took off 0 bases at V and 1 base at J, with 13 bases between the two ends. The CDR3 length is 16 residues. The germline V gene has CDR1 SGHRS and CDR2 YFSETQ. The CDR3 DNA reads TGCGCCAGCAGCTTGGCCGGGCAGGCGCATAACTATGGCTACACCTTC. Protein: CASSLAGQAHNYGYTF. Full variable domain (outside the CDR3, taken from reference TRBV5-1 and TRBJ1-2): KAGVTQTPRYLIKTRGQQVTLSCSPISGHRSVSWYQQTPGQGLQFLFEYFSETQRNKGNFPGRFSGRQFSNSRSEMNVSTLELGDSALYLCASSLAGQAHNYGYTFGSGTRLTVV.

The chain combines TRBV9 with TRBJ1-5; 7 nucleotides align to TRBD1. From germline, CDR1 is SGDLS and CDR2 YYNGEE. The length of the CDR3 is 16 residues. V shed 0 bases and J 3 bases; nucleotides not matched to a gene: 6. The DNA for the CDR3 is TGTGCCAGCAGCGTAGGGCAGGGGGTTCTCAATCAGCCCCAGCATTTT. This gives the protein CASSVGQGVLNQPQHF.